This T cell receptor (beta chain) is drawn from a study of T cell responses to AZD1222 COVID-19 vaccine. Notes on this clone: The target antigen is unknown.

Study outcomes and limitations: Donors were chiefly white British, with a greater number of females, and clonal diversity was perhaps underestimated. At baseline, just five to seven AZD1222 recipients tested seropositive.

Libraries were prepared by immunoSEQ multiplex PCR; TCRdb keeps only in-frame clonotypes and omits some of them. The profile shows around 80,000 clones, 75% to 95% of them singletons. Germline V lookup: CDR1 ENHRY, CDR2 SYGVKD. The CDR3 contains 13 residues. V shed 5 bases and J 1 base; nucleotides not matched to a gene: 2. Material: peripheral blood, obtained 28 days after the second AZD1222 dose. The clonotype comes from an adult who received the AZD1222 COVID-19 vaccine. The rearrangement links TRBV10-3 to TRBJ2-7, with 7 nucleotides matching TRBD1. The CDR3, as DNA: TGTGCCATCAGTATGACAGGGTCCTACGAGCAGTACTTC. Translated, it gives CAISMTGSYEQYF.